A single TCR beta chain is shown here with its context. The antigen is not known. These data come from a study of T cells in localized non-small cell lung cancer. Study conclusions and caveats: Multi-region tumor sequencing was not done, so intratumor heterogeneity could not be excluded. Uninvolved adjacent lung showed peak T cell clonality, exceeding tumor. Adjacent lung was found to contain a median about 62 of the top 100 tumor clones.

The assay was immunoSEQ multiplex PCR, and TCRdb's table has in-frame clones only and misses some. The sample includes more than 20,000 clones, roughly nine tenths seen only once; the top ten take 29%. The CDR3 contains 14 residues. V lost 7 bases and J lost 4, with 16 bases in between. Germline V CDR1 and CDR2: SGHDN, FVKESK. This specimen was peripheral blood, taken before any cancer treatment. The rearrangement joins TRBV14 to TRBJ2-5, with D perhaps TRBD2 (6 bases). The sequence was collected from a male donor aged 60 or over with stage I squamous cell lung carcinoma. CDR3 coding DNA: TGTGCCAGCACCCCGGGAGCGGGTTTAGAGACCCAGTACTTC. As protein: CASTPGAGLETQYF.